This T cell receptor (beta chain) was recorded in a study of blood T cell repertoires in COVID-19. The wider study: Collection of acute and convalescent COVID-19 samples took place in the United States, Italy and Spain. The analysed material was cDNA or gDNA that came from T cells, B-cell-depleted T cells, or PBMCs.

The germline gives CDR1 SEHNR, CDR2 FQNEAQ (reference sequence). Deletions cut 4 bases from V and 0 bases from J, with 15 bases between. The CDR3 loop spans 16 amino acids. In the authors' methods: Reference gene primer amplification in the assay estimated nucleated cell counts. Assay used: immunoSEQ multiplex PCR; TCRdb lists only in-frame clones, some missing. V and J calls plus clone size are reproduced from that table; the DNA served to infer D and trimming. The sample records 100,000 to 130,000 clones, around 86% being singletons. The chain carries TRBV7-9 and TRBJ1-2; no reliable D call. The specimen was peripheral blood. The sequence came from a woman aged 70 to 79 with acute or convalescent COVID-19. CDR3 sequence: CASSSDGVSANYGYTF. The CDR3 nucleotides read TGTGCCAGCAGCTCCGACGGGGTGTCAGCTAACTATGGCTACACCTTC.